Here is one T cell receptor (beta chain) with its context. This sample was taken from a study of control samples from healthy donors and cancer patients. CDR3 length: 17 amino acids. V was trimmed by 3 bases and J by 4 bases, leaving 21 bases between them. From germline, CDR1 is SGHTS and CDR2 YDEGEE. Method: immunoSEQ multiplex PCR; TCRdb's copy keeps in-frame clones and lacks some. The top ten hold about two fifths of the sample, which has 120,000 or so clones, around 89% seen once. V is TRBV5-8 and J is TRBJ2-3, with a tentative D call TRBD2 (7 bases). The clonotype was recovered from a man aged 50 or older in good health. The sequenced material came from blood. The CDR3 DNA sequence: TGTGCCAGCAGCTCCAGCCAGGGGAGGGATTACCCAGATACGCAGTATTTT. It specifies CASSSSQGRDYPDTQYF.